The rows below give T cell receptor beta chains drawn from one sample of a study of blood T cell repertoires in COVID-19. TCRdb's table, derived via immunoSEQ multiplex PCR, lists solely in-frame clones and lacks some. The table includes about 50,000 clones, about 89% detected once. The sequenced sample consisted of peripheral blood. These receptors were collected from a human donor in a cohort sampled during active COVID-19. Each CDR3 is given with its conserved first and last residue. D genes are given only for firm matches. The listing skips clone size in some rows; elsewhere it reads once, few, many or a size class.

D | J | V | size | CDR3 | DNA
TRBD1 | TRBJ2-7 | TRBV7-9 | NA | CASSLALGQPPAF | TGTGCCAGCAGCTTAGCCCTGGGACAGCCGCCTGCCTTC
NA | TRBJ1-1 | TRBV29-1 | NA | CSPSRRGSTEAFF | TGCAGCCCCAGCAGGCGAGGGAGCACTGAAGCTTTCTTT
NA | TRBJ1-1 | TRBV30 | once | CAWSVGGAATAFF | TGTGCCTGGAGTGTAGGGGGGGCCGCGACAGCTTTCTTT
NA | TRBJ2-5 | TRBV4-1 | NA | CASSQDPGGGNGETQYF | TGCGCCAGCAGCCAAGACCCCGGAGGGGGCAACGGAGAGACCCAGTACTTC
TRBD1 | TRBJ2-5 | TRBV28 | NA | CASSSETYRGMQETQYF | TGTGCCAGCAGTTCCGAGACCTACAGGGGTATGCAGGAGACCCAGTACTTC
NA | TRBJ1-5 | TRBV18 | NA | CASSPFPAGANQPQHF | TGTGCCAGCTCACCATTCCCGGCAGGGGCCAATCAGCCCCAGCATTTT
NA | TRBJ1-1 | TRBV7-9 | few | CASSPDSLREAFF | TGTGCCAGCAGCCCTGACAGTCTCCGGGAAGCTTTCTTT
NA | TRBJ2-3 | TRBV11-3 | NA | CASSLGTGAFTDTQYF | TGTGCCAGCAGCTTAGGAACAGGAGCATTCACAGATACGCAGTATTTT
NA | TRBJ1-6 | TRBV18 | many | CASSPITGHNSPLHF | TGTGCCAGCTCTCCCATCACAGGGCATAATTCACCCCTCCACTTT
TRBD2 | TRBJ2-7 | TRBV30 | NA | CAWSGGERYEQYF | TGTGCCTGGAGCGGGGGGGAGAGGTACGAGCAGTACTTC
NA | TRBJ1-3 | TRBV4-1 | NA | CASKPQGAGSGNTIYF | TGCGCCAGCAAGCCTCAGGGCGCAGGATCTGGAAACACCATATATTTT
TRBD1 | TRBJ2-4 | TRBV6-6 | NA | CASSYSAGTEDIQYF | TGTGCCAGCAGTTACTCCGCCGGGACAGAGGACATTCAGTACTTC
TRBD1 | TRBJ1-5 | TRBV2 | once | CASTGQENQPQHF | TGTGCCAGCACGGGACAGGAGAATCAGCCCCAGCATTTT
TRBD1 | TRBJ2-7 | TRBV6-5 | once | CASSQDRVHEQYF | TGTGCCAGCAGTCAGGACAGGGTCCACGAGCAGTACTTC
NA | TRBJ2-3 | TRBV6-5 | NA | CASSDSNTDTQYF | TGTGCCAGCAGTGACTCCAACACAGATACGCAGTATTTT
TRBD1 | TRBJ1-3 | TRBV2 | NA | CASSTTRQGRRASGNTIYF | TGTGCCAGCAGTACGACCCGACAGGGGAGAAGGGCCTCTGGAAACACCATATATTTT
NA | TRBJ1-1 | TRBV9 | NA | CASTEGRQNTEAFF | TGTGCCAGCACTGAGGGCAGGCAGAACACTGAAGCTTTCTTT
TRBD1 | TRBJ2-1 | TRBV4-3 | NA | CASSPSTRTGVTYNEQFF | TGCGCCAGCAGCCCTTCGACCCGGACAGGGGTGACCTACAATGAGCAGTTCTTC
TRBD1 | TRBJ1-1 | TRBV7-9 | NA | CASSSTGDDTEAFF | TGTGCCAGCAGCTCGACAGGGGACGACACTGAAGCTTTCTTT
NA | TRBJ1-4 | TRBV25-1 | NA | CASSLGQKAEKLFF | TGTGCCAGCAGCCTCGGACAGAAGGCAGAAAAACTGTTTTTT
NA | TRBJ2-3 | TRBV11-2 | NA | CASSLDYRGAGYDTQYF | TGTGCCAGCAGCTTAGATTATCGGGGGGCAGGGTACGATACGCAGTATTTT
NA | TRBJ1-5 | TRBV11-2 | NA | CASSLNAADNQPQHF | TGTGCCAGCAGCTTAAACGCGGCGGACAATCAGCCCCAGCATTTT
TRBD1 | TRBJ1-6 | TRBV5-6 | NA | CASSTGTVNSPLHF | TGTGCCAGCAGCACCGGGACAGTTAATTCACCCCTCCACTTT
NA | TRBJ1-2 | TRBV6-1 | NA | CASSEAQLFNYGYTF | TGTGCCAGCAGTGAAGCACAGCTATTTAACTATGGCTACACCTTC
TRBD2 | TRBJ2-3 | TRBV2 | NA | CASSFHGLLAGDDTQYF | TGTGCCAGCAGCTTTCACGGCTTACTAGCGGGAGACGATACGCAGTATTTT
NA | TRBJ1-5 | TRBV30 | NA | CAWSVASQPQHF | TGTGCCTGGAGTGTTGCCAGTCAGCCCCAGCATTTT
NA | TRBJ2-3 | TRBV9 | NA | CASSEDRRGADTQYF | TGTGCCAGCAGTGAGGACAGGAGGGGGGCAGATACGCAGTATTTT
TRBD2 | TRBJ2-1 | TRBV5-1 | NA | CASSPAGGGRYNEQFF | TGCGCCAGCAGCCCCGCGGGCGGGGGGCGGTACAATGAGCAGTTCTTC
TRBD1 | TRBJ2-7 | TRBV5-1 | NA | CASSPGTGGYSYEQYF | TGCGCCAGCAGCCCAGGGACAGGCGGCTACTCCTACGAGCAGTACTTC
TRBD2 | TRBJ2-6 | TRBV5-1 | NA | CASSFGGAGANVLTF | TGCGCCAGCAGCTTCGGGGGGGCTGGGGCCAACGTCCTGACTTTC
NA | TRBJ2-5 | TRBV27 | NA | CASSSRPGETQYF | TGTGCCAGCAGTTCCCGCCCGGGTGAGACCCAGTACTTC
TRBD1 | TRBJ1-2 | TRBV19 | NA | CASSMTGDLDYGYTF | TGTGCCAGTAGTATGACAGGGGATTTGGACTATGGCTACACCTTC
TRBD2 | TRBJ2-6 | TRBV3-1/TRBV3-2 | NA | CASSLPAGGPTGANVLTF | TGTGCCAGCAGCCTCCCAGCGGGAGGGCCAACGGGGGCCAACGTCCTGACTTTC
TRBD1 | TRBJ1-4 | TRBV5-4 | NA | CASSLGGTGGEKLFF | TGTGCCAGCAGCTTGGGAGGGACAGGAGGTGAAAAACTGTTTTTT
NA | TRBJ2-1 | TRBV25-1 | NA | CASRSLGSYNEQFF | TGTGCCAGCAGGTCCCTCGGCTCCTACAATGAGCAGTTCTTC
NA | TRBJ2-1 | TRBV24-1 | NA | CATSVIAEGEQFF | TGTGCCACCAGTGTTATAGCGGAGGGGGAGCAGTTCTTC
NA | TRBJ1-6 | TRBV21-1 | NA | CASSRLLNRGRDLPLHF | TGTGCCAGCAGCCGTCTCCTGAACAGGGGAAGGGACTTACCCCTCCACTTT
TRBD1 | TRBJ2-7 | TRBV11-2 | NA | CASSRSYRGREQYF | TGTGCCAGCAGCCGATCCTACAGGGGCCGCGAGCAGTACTTC
NA | TRBJ2-3 | TRBV24-1 | NA | CATSVKGGNTDTQYF | TGTGCCACCAGTGTAAAGGGCGGGAACACAGATACGCAGTATTTT
NA | TRBJ2-6 | TRBV6-5 | NA | CASRAPGANVLTF | TGTGCCAGCAGGGCCCCTGGGGCCAACGTCCTGACTTTC
NA | TRBJ1-5 | TRBV30 | NA | CAWSMVGNQPQHF | TGTGCCTGGAGTATGGTAGGCAATCAGCCCCAGCATTTT
NA | TRBJ2-4 | TRBV5-6 | once | CASSFWGTEAKNIQYF | TGTGCCAGCAGCTTCTGGGGCACAGAAGCCAAAAACATTCAGTACTTC
TRBD1 | TRBJ1-2 | TRBV7-9 | NA | CASSPDRGLYGYTF | TGTGCCAGCAGCCCGGACAGGGGGCTTTATGGCTACACCTTC
NA | TRBJ2-1 | TRBV21-1 | NA | CASSKAEQGSNEQFF | TGTGCCAGCAGCAAAGCCGAGCAGGGCTCCAATGAGCAGTTCTTC
TRBD2 | TRBJ2-1 | TRBV7-3 | NA | CASSPVSGTYNEQFF | TGTGCCAGCAGCCCGGTAAGCGGGACCTACAATGAGCAGTTCTTC
NA | TRBJ2-1 | TRBV7-2 | NA | CATRNRREQFF | TGTGCCACCCGGAACCGGAGGGAGCAGTTCTTC